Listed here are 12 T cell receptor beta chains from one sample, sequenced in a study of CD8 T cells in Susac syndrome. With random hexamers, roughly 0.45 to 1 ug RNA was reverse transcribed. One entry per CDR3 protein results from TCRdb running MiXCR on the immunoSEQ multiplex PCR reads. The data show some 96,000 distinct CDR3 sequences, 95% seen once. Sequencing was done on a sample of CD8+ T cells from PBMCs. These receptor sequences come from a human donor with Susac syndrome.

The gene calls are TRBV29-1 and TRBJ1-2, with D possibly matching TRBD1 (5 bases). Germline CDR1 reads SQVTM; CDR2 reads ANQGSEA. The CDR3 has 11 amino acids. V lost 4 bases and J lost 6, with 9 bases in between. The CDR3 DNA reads TGCAGCGTTGGTGGGGGAAATGGCTACACCTTC. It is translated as CSVGGGNGYTF.

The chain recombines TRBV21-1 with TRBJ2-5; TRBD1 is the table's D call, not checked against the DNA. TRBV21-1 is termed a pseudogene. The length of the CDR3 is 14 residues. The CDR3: CASSKGCGTAAQYF. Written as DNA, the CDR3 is TGTGCCAGCAGCAAAGGATGCGGGACCGCGGCCCAGTACTTC.

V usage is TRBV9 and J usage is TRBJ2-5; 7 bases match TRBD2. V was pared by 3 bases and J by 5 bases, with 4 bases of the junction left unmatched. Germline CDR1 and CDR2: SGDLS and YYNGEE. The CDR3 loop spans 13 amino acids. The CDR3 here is CASSGGSLETQYF. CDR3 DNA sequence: TGTGCCAGCAGCGGCGGGAGTTTGGAGACCCAGTACTTC.

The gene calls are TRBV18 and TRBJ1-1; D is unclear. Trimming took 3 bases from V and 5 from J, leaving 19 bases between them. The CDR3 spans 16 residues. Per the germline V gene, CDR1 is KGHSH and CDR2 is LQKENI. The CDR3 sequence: CASSPNSAGLGTEAFF. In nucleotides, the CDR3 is TGTGCCAGCTCACCGAATAGCGCGGGCCTTGGAACTGAAGCTTTCTTT.

The CDR3: CASSPLTSNEQFF. In DNA, the CDR3 is TGTGCCAGCTCACCACTAACCTCCAATGAGCAGTTCTTC. V and J are TRBV18 and TRBJ2-1; no clear D gene. The germline CDR1 and CDR2 sequences are KGHSH and LQKENI. V gave up 1 base and J gave up 6 bases, with 7 bases separating them. The CDR3 length is 13 residues. Supplemented by reference TRBV18 and TRBJ2-1, the full variable domain reads NAGVMQNPRHLVRRRGQEARLRCSPMKGHSHVYWYRQLPEEGLKFMVYLQKENIIDESGMPKERFSAEFPKEGPSILRIQQVVRGDSAAYFCASSPLTSNEQFFGPGTRLTVL.

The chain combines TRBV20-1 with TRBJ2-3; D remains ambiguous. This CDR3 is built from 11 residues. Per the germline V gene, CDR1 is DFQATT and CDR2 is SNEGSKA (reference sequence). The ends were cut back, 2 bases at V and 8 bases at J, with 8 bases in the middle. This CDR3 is CSARPPGTQYF. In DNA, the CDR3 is TGCAGTGCTAGACCTCCCGGTACGCAGTATTTT.

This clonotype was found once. The DNA of the CDR3 is TGCAGCGTTTCACAGAACACCGGGGAGCTGTTTTTT. Translating gives CSVSQNTGELFF. The chain recombines TRBV29-1 with TRBJ2-2; D uncertain. CDR3 length equals 12 residues. Germline lookup yields CDR1 SQVTM and CDR2 ANQGSEA. The ends were cut back, 5 bases at V and 1 base at J, with 5 bases in the middle.

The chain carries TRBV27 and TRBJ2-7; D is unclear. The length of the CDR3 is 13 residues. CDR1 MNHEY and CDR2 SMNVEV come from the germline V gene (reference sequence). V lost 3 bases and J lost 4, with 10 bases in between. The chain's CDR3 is CASSFTPAYEQYF. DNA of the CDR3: TGTGCCAGCAGTTTCACCCCAGCATACGAGCAGTACTTC.

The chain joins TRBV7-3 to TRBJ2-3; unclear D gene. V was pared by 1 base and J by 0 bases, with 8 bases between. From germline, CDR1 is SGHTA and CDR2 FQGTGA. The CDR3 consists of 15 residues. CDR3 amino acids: CASSLNPGSTDTQYF. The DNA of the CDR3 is TGTGCCAGCAGCTTAAATCCAGGTAGCACAGATACGCAGTATTTT.

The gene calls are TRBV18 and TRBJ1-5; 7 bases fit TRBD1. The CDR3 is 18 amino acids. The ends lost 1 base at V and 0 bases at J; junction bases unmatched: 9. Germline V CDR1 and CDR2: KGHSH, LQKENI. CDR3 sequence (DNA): TGTGCCAGCTCACCACTTCGACAGGGAAGCTATAGCAATCAGCCCCAGCATTTT. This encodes CASSPLRQGSYSNQPQHF.

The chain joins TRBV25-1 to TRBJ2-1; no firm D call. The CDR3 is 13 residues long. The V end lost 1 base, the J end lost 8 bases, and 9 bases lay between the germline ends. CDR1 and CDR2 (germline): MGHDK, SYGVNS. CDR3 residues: CASSEFDIYEQFF. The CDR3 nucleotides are TGTGCCAGCAGTGAATTCGACATTTATGAGCAGTTCTTC.

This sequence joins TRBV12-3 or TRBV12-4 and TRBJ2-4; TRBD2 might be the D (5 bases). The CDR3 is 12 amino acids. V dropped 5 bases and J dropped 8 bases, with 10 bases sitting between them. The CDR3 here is CASSRESDIQYF. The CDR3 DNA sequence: TGTGCCAGCAGTCGGGAATCGGACATTCAGTACTTC.